The sample holds many counts of the clone carrying this T cell receptor (beta chain). Its specificity is unknown. The junction shows a germline mismatch at one end, possibly a read error. This sample was taken from a study of T cell repertoires in cytomegalovirus infection. The overall study: Carrying CMV and the relevant HLA type showed in public TCR beta signatures.

Findings and limits, study-wide: Summed public TCR beta family frequency identified CMV carriers bearing the relevant HLA. Dominant in the ex vivo response were TCR beta clonotypes restricted by HLA-C and specific for CMV.

TCRdb ran MiXCR on the reads and lists one entry per CDR3 protein. The profile shows hundreds of thousands of distinct CDR3 sequences, less than 25% of them singletons. The CDR3 loop spans 13 amino acids. From germline, CDR1 is SSHAT and CDR2 FNYEAQ (reference sequence). V gene TRBV7-7 combines with J gene TRBJ2-1; D might be TRBD2 (7 bases). This TCR came from a human donor in good health (CMV status not recorded). Some clones in this sample may be carry-over from other donors' samples. Specimen: CD8+ T cells from PBMCs. The CDR3 spells CASSLRGGREQFF. For the CDR3, the DNA is TGTGCTAGCAGCCTAAGGGGGGGTCGGGAGCAGTTCTTC.